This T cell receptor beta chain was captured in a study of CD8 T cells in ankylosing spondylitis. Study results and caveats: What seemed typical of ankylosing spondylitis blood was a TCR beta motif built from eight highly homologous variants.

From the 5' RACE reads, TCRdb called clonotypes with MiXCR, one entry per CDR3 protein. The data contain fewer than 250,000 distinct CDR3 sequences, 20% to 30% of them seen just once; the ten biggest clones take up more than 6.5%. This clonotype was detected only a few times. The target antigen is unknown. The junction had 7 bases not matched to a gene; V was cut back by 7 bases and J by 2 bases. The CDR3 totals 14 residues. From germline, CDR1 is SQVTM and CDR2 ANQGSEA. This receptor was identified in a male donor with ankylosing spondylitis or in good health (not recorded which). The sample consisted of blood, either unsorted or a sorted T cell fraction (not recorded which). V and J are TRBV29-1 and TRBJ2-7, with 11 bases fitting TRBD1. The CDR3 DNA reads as TGCAGCGCCACCGGGACAGGGGGGACCTACGAGCAGTACTTC. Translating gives CSATGTGGTYEQYF.